The 14 T cell receptor beta chains presented below share a single source sample, sequenced in a study of shared clonotypes between healthy human individuals. The protocol was immunoSEQ multiplex PCR, while the TCRdb copy is restricted to in-frame clones and leaves out a portion. The sample yields over a million clones, approximately 96% seen once. The sequenced material came from naive CD4+ T cells sorted from blood. The subset here: CD45RA+ positively selected. Every receptor here comes from a man aged 30-40 years in good health.

The rearrangement links TRBV5-4 to TRBJ2-2; D not resolved. The germline V and J ends were trimmed by 0 bases and 6 bases, with 6 bases remaining between them. Germline lookup yields CDR1 SGHNT and CDR2 YYREEE (reference sequence). The CDR3 runs to 13 residues. The CDR3 reads CASSLDFSGELFF. The CDR3 bases are TGTGCCAGCAGCTTGGACTTCTCCGGGGAGCTGTTTTTT.

This sequence joins TRBV10-1 and TRBJ2-1; no clear D gene. The CDR3 is 12 residues long. V gave up 0 bases and J gave up 9 bases, with 6 bases separating them. Germline V CDR1 and CDR2: WNHNN, SYGVQD (reference sequence). CDR3 DNA: TGCGCCAGCAGTGAGTCCCTAGGTGAGCAGTTCTTC. The encoded protein is CASSESLGEQFF.

The chain recombines TRBV28 with TRBJ2-1, with a weak D call TRBD2 (6 bases). V was cut by 3 bases and J by 4 bases, with 13 bases left in between. Germline CDR1 reads MDHEN; CDR2 reads SYDVKM. This CDR3 is built from 15 residues. This chain's CDR3 is CASSFSPGGYNEQFF. The CDR3 DNA reads TGTGCCAGCAGTTTTAGTCCAGGAGGGTACAATGAGCAGTTCTTC.

This clone was seen only a few times. The CDR3 here is CASNVQGGELFF. The CDR3 coding sequence is TGTGCCAGCAATGTCCAGGGCGGGGAGCTGTTTTTT. This sequence joins TRBV2 and TRBJ2-2, with D perhaps TRBD1 (5 bases). The CDR3 runs to 12 residues. The V and J ends lost 7 bases and 7 bases respectively, with 10 bases between them. Germline V gives CDR1 SNHLY, CDR2 FYNNEI.

The rearrangement joins TRBV5-5 to TRBJ2-5, with 13 nucleotides matching TRBD2. J lost 5 bases, V lost 0 bases, and 4 bases had no gene match. The CDR3 loop spans 16 amino acids. The germline CDR1 and CDR2 sequences are SGHKS and YYEKEE (reference sequence). CDR3 residues: CASSLGLAGGQETQYF. The CDR3 DNA reads TGTGCCAGCAGCTTGGGACTAGCGGGAGGACAGGAGACCCAGTACTTC.

The chain links TRBV5-6 to TRBJ2-3; maybe TRBD2 (5 bases). Germline V gene data show CDR1 as SGHDT and CDR2 as YYEEEE. The germline V and J ends were trimmed by 4 bases and 4 bases, with 16 bases remaining between them. The CDR3 totals 15 residues. The CDR3 bases are TGTGCCAGCAGCAGCGGACCGGCCTGGGCAGATACGCAGTATTTT. This translates into CASSSGPAWADTQYF.

The V gene is TRBV30, the J gene TRBJ1-6, with D uncertain. The germline V gene has CDR1 GTSNPN and CDR2 SVGIG (reference sequence). The CDR3 has 13 residues. V was cut by 0 bases and J by 7 bases, with 7 bases left in between. The CDR3 DNA follows: TGTGCCTGGAGTGTCGTCGGGAATTCACCCCTCCACTTT. The encoded protein is CAWSVVGNSPLHF. The complete variable domain, with remaining parts taken from reference TRBV30 and TRBJ1-6, reads SQTIHQWPATLVQPVGSPLSLECTVEGTSNPNLYWYRQAAGRGLQLLFYSVGIGQISSEVPQNLSASRPQDRQFILSSKKLLLSDSGFYLCAWSVVGNSPLHFGNGTRLTVT.

The V and J genes are TRBV9 and TRBJ1-1; tentative D call: TRBD1 (5 bases). The CDR3 contains 14 residues. Germline assignment: CDR1 SGDLS and CDR2 YYNGEE. Trimming removed 4 bases from V and 0 bases from J, with 10 bases in between. The CDR3 region has the DNA TGTGCCAGCAGCTCCCGGGACTTGAACACTGAAGCTTTCTTT. This codes for CASSSRDLNTEAFF.

This clone was observed once. CDR3 nucleotides: TGTGCCAGCAGTACTCCCGGGGTTACCTACGAGCAGTACTTC. Amino acid sequence: CASSTPGVTYEQYF. The rearrangement joins TRBV6-5 to TRBJ2-7, with D possibly TRBD2 on 5 matching bases. The ends were cut back, 5 bases at V and 2 bases at J, with 13 bases in the middle. The CDR3 length is 14 residues. CDR1 MNHEY and CDR2 SVGAGI come from the germline V gene.

The rearrangement uses TRBV6-1 and TRBJ1-2; D is uncertain. CDR1 is MNHNS, CDR2 SASEGT, per germline. Trimming left V 2 bases short and J 5 bases short, with 3 bases between. The CDR3 is 11 residues long. CDR3 nucleotides: TGTGCCAGCAGTGAACGGTATGGCTACACCTTC. As protein: CASSERYGYTF.

The rearrangement links TRBV30 to TRBJ1-5, with D uncertain. V was trimmed by 5 bases and J by 2 bases, leaving 13 bases between them. Germline CDR1 and CDR2: GTSNPN and SVGIG (reference sequence). This CDR3 has 14 residues. The CDR3, as DNA: TGTGCCTGGCAGAAGGGATTCGGCAATCAGCCCCAGCATTTT. This sequence encodes CAWQKGFGNQPQHF. Full variable domain (rest looked up from reference TRBV30 and TRBJ1-5): SQTIHQWPATLVQPVGSPLSLECTVEGTSNPNLYWYRQAAGRGLQLLFYSVGIGQISSEVPQNLSASRPQDRQFILSSKKLLLSDSGFYLCAWQKGFGNQPQHFGDGTRLSIL.

The chain has TRBV7-3 and TRBJ2-3, with no clear D. In germline, CDR1 is SGHTA, CDR2 FQGTGA. The CDR3 sequence is 12 residues long. V lost 5 bases, J lost 9 bases, and 12 bases lay in between. CDR3 amino acids: CASSNSRETQYF. The CDR3 DNA sequence: TGTGCCAGCAGCAACTCCCGAGAAACGCAGTATTTT.

The V call is TRBV5-1, the J call TRBJ2-5; no definite D call. Germline lookup yields CDR1 SGHRS and CDR2 YFSETQ. The CDR3 covers 14 residues. Trimming took 4 bases from V and 1 from J, leaving 11 bases between them. CDR3 bases: TGCGCCAGCAGCCTGCGGAACATCCAAGAGACCCAGTACTTC. Its protein product is CASSLRNIQETQYF.

The chain uses TRBV19 and TRBJ2-3; TRBD1 is a possible D gene (6 bases). Trimming pared 3 bases from V and 2 bases from J, leaving 9 bases between. Germline lookup yields CDR1 LNHDA and CDR2 SQIVND (reference sequence). The CDR3 consists of 14 residues. The CDR3, as DNA: TGTGCCAGTAGTATGAACAGGGCCACAGATACGCAGTATTTT. Translation: CASSMNRATDTQYF.